One sample yielded the 8 T cell receptor beta chains listed below, sequenced in a study of response to subunit inactivated influenza vaccine. MiXCR, applied by TCRdb to the RT-PCR reads, yields one record per CDR3 protein. The sample yields about 310,000 distinct CDR3 sequences, about 20% seen once. This specimen was PBMCs from blood, taken less than 22 months after vaccination. These receptors all come from a man between 50 and 69 years old who received an inactivated influenza vaccine.

This chain joins TRBV12-3 or TRBV12-4 and TRBJ1-2; tentatively, D is TRBD1 (5 bases). Trimming left V 5 bases short and J 7 bases short, with 11 bases between. The CDR3 is 12 amino acids. The CDR3 loop reads CASSRPGRGYTF. CDR3 coding DNA: TGTGCCAGCAGTCGGCCAGGGCGTGGCTACACCTTC.

This clonotype came up a few times. The chain combines TRBV12-3 or TRBV12-4 with TRBJ2-1; no clear D gene. Deletions cut 10 bases from V and 6 bases from J, with 16 bases between. CDR3 length: 13 residues. The CDR3 is CAIRASVGNEQFF. CDR3 bases: TGTGCCATCCGGGCCTCGGTTGGCAATGAGCAGTTCTTC.

This clonotype showed up just once. The chain has TRBV7-2 and TRBJ2-1, with TRBD1 as a possible D gene (6 bases). The CDR3 loop spans 15 amino acids. Germline lookup yields CDR1 SGHTA and CDR2 FQGNSA. The V gene lost 0 bases and the J gene lost 8 bases, with 14 bases spanning the gap. CDR3 nucleotides: TGTGCCAGCAGCTTAGCGGGGGCAGGGTACTATGAGCAGTTCTTC. This encodes CASSLAGAGYYEQFF.

The V gene is TRBV7-2, the J gene TRBJ2-7, with no clear D. This CDR3 comprises 13 residues. From germline, CDR1 is SGHTA and CDR2 FQGNSA. Trimming stripped 5 bases from V and 0 bases from J, with 8 bases between. CDR3 loop: CASSPRPSYEQYF. The CDR3, as DNA: TGTGCCAGCAGCCCCAGGCCCTCCTACGAGCAGTACTTC.

This clonotype was detected only a few times. The CDR3 nucleotides read TGCGCCAGCAGCCAAACGGGGGGGTTGAATGAGCAGTTCTTC. Translation gives CASSQTGGLNEQFF. V gene TRBV4-1 combines with J gene TRBJ2-1, with 8 bases matching TRBD2. V was clipped by 2 bases and J by 7 bases; unmatched bases: 4. Germline-derived CDR1 and CDR2 are MGHRA and YSYEKL. The CDR3 runs to 14 residues.

This CDR3 is CASSQDQGAEAFF. CDR3 coding DNA: TGCGCCAGCAGCCAGGACCAGGGGGCTGAAGCTTTCTTT. This rearrangement joins TRBV5-1 to TRBJ1-1; 7 positions match TRBD1. With 4 bases clipped from V and 6 bases from J, the junction kept 6 bases outside the gene matches. This CDR3 contains 13 residues. Per the germline V gene, CDR1 is SGHRS and CDR2 is YFSETQ.

The sample holds a few counts of this clonotype. The rearrangement links TRBV4-3 to TRBJ1-1; 7 bases map to TRBD1. With V trimmed by 3 bases and J by 3 bases, 1 base remained unmatched. The CDR3 contains 13 residues. Germline lookup yields CDR1 LGHNA and CDR2 YSLEER. The CDR3: CASSHDRDTEAFF. The CDR3 DNA follows: TGCGCCAGCAGCCATGACAGGGACACTGAAGCTTTCTTT.

This clonotype was detected ten times or more. The chain combines TRBV6-5 with TRBJ1-1, with TRBD1 matching 7 bases. Germline V CDR1 and CDR2: MNHEY, SVGAGI. With 2 bases clipped from V and 4 bases from J, the junction kept 4 bases outside the gene matches. This CDR3 comprises 14 residues. The CDR3 DNA is TGTGCCAGCAGTTACAGTACAGGGGCCACTGAAGCTTTCTTT. Amino acid sequence: CASSYSTGATEAFF.